These 10 T cell receptor beta chains came from one sample sequenced in a study of T-cell reconstitution after alpha-beta-depleted transplantation in children. The TCRbeta library incorporated unique molecular identifiers. Using its own MiXCR run on the PCR reads, TCRdb lists one record per CDR3 protein. The sample holds about a million distinct CDR3 sequences, 25% to 35% seen once. Sample: PBMCs, mostly from graft donor cells, taken 360 days after TCRalphabeta/CD19-depleted stem cell transplant. These receptors all stem from a boy younger than two who had a stem cell transplant for SCID, so the T cells may come from the graft donor.

This clonotype was recorded a few times. The V and J genes are TRBV20-1 and TRBJ2-7, with D possibly TRBD2 on 6 matching bases. The CDR3 extends over 11 amino acids. Germline-derived CDR1 and CDR2 are DFQATT and SNEGSKA (reference sequence). The V end was cut by 0 bases, the J end by 7 bases, with 7 bases between. CDR3 in amino acids: CSARERGEQYF. The CDR3 nucleotides read TGCAGTGCTAGAGAGCGGGGAGAGCAGTACTTC.

This clonotype was seen a handful of times. The chain links TRBV5-1 to TRBJ2-5, with 10 nucleotides matching TRBD2. The junction had 4 bases not matched to a gene; V was cut back by 1 base and J by 4 bases. This CDR3 has 15 amino acids. Germline lookup yields CDR1 SGHRS and CDR2 YFSETQ. The CDR3: CASSLLAGELETQYF. The CDR3 nucleotides read TGCGCCAGCAGCTTGCTAGCGGGGGAGTTAGAGACCCAGTACTTC.

This clonotype was recorded a few times. J is TRBJ1-6 and V is TRBV3-1, with unresolved D. Germline lookup yields CDR1 LGHDT and CDR2 YNNKEL (reference sequence). V was trimmed by 4 bases and J by 1 base, leaving 8 bases between them. CDR3 length: 15 amino acids. CDR3 DNA sequence: TGTGCCAGCAGCCCCGCTCGGTCCTATAATTCACCCCTCCACTTT. Translated: CASSPARSYNSPLHF.

The CDR3 DNA reads as TGTGCCAGCAGCAAAGAAGGGGACCCAATCGAGCAGTACTTC. Encoded protein: CASSKEGDPIEQYF. The genes are TRBV21-1 and TRBJ2-7; TRBD1, as called in the table, went unchecked against the DNA. TRBV21-1 is a documented pseudogene. The CDR3 has 14 residues.

The J gene is TRBJ2-1, the V gene TRBV2; no clear D. The germline V gene has CDR1 SNHLY and CDR2 FYNNEI. The CDR3 consists of 15 residues. Trimming stripped 4 bases from V and 4 bases from J, with 14 bases between. The CDR3 reads CASSARGVGYNEQFF. As DNA, the CDR3 is TGTGCCAGCAGTGCTAGAGGTGTGGGATACAATGAGCAGTTCTTC.

The rearrangement joins TRBV24-1 to TRBJ2-3, with a weak D call TRBD2 (5 bases). Germline V gene data show CDR1 as KGHDR and CDR2 as SFDVKD. Trimming pared 6 bases from V and 0 bases from J, leaving 6 bases between. The CDR3 totals 13 residues. The CDR3 sequence is CATSRGSTDTQYF. For the CDR3, the DNA is TGTGCCACCAGTCGGGGAAGCACAGATACGCAGTATTTT.

The V gene is TRBV20-1, the J gene TRBJ2-3, with TRBD1 matching 11 bases. Germline values: CDR1 DFQATT, CDR2 SNEGSKA (reference sequence). After removal of 0 bases from V and 8 bases from J, the junction contained 10 bases not matched to a gene. The CDR3 sequence is 16 residues long. CDR3 residues: CSARDYGQGASFTQYF. In DNA form, the CDR3 reads TGCAGTGCTAGAGACTACGGACAGGGGGCTTCGTTTACGCAGTATTTT.

This clonotype has only a few counts. This chain connects TRBV20-1 to TRBJ2-1; TRBD2 matches at 9 bases. The CDR3 spans 14 residues. Germline V gene data show CDR1 as DFQATT and CDR2 as SNEGSKA (reference sequence). The trim removed 5 bases at V and 5 bases at J, leaving 7 bases unmatched. CDR3: CSADRASGDNEQFF. The CDR3 region has the DNA TGCAGTGCTGACCGGGCTAGCGGGGACAATGAGCAGTTCTTC.

The chain has TRBV4-1 and TRBJ2-6; D may be TRBD1 (6 bases). The CDR3 runs 15 residues. In germline, CDR1 is MGHRA, CDR2 YSYEKL. The ends were cut back, 6 bases at V and 4 bases at J, with 13 bases in the middle. CDR3 nucleotide sequence: TGCGCCAGCAGGGAACAGGGAGTCGGGGCCAACGTCCTGACTTTC. Its translation is CASREQGVGANVLTF.

The chain combines TRBV29-1 with TRBJ1-1; D is perhaps TRBD1 (5 bases). The CDR3 has 13 amino acids. Germline loops: CDR1 SQVTM, CDR2 ANQGSEA. Trimming took off 3 bases at V and 5 bases at J, with 13 bases between the two ends. CDR3: CSVDRVLATEAFF. The CDR3 DNA sequence: TGCAGCGTTGACAGGGTCCTGGCTACTGAAGCTTTCTTT.